Shown below are 10 T cell receptor beta chains from a single sample sequenced in a study of regulatory T cells in long-lasting Graves disease. Relying on iRepertoire HTBI primers and Arm-PCR of CDR3 regions, the team built TCR beta libraries. TCRdb reprocessed the multiplex PCR reads via MiXCR and lists one record per CDR3 protein. The sample includes 400,000 to 500,000 distinct CDR3 sequences, 21% of them seen just once. This sample's time point: persistent/refractory GD, antithyroid drugs over 5 years with positive TRAb. The TCR library was made from RNA extracted from PBMCs. The sample was peripheral blood mononuclear cells (PBMCs), taken when the disease was refractory, from a patient treated with antithyroid drugs. All receptors derive from a female donor with Graves disease.

In its sample, this clonotype was seen a few times. This sequence joins TRBV7-9 and TRBJ1-1; D perhaps matches TRBD1 (6 bases). V was cut by 7 bases and J by 2 bases, with 11 bases left in between. The CDR3 spans 13 residues. The V gene's germline CDR1 is SEHNR and CDR2 FQNEAQ (reference sequence). In DNA form, the CDR3 reads TGTGCCAGCAACGGCGGGACAAACACTGAAGCTTTCTTT. Its protein is CASNGGTNTEAFF.

The CDR3 sequence is CASSLGTMTGANVLTF. In DNA form, the CDR3 reads TGTGCCAGCAGTTTGGGGACTATGACTGGGGCCAACGTCCTGACTTTC. The rearrangement joins TRBV12-3 or TRBV12-4 to TRBJ2-6; TRBD2 agrees at 7 bases. CDR3 length: 16 residues. Unmatched junction bases numbered 4, after V lost 3 bases and J lost 2 bases.

This chain links TRBV4-1 with TRBJ1-5; TRBD1 might be the D (6 bases). Trimming took 3 bases from V and 4 from J, leaving 19 bases between them. The V gene's germline CDR1 is MGHRA and CDR2 YSYEKL. There are 17 residues in the CDR3. This CDR3 is CASSQPRKGGINQPQHF. Here the CDR3 DNA reads TGCGCCAGCAGCCAGCCCCGGAAAGGGGGAATAAATCAGCCCCAGCATTTT.

The gene calls are TRBV28 and TRBJ2-1; TRBD1 agrees at 7 bases. The CDR3 consists of 17 residues. The V gene's germline CDR1 is MDHEN and CDR2 SYDVKM. J lost 0 bases, V lost 6 bases, and 11 bases had no gene match. The CDR3, as DNA: TGTGCCAGCAGGCGGATCGGGACAGTAAGCTCCTACAATGAGCAGTTCTTC. This gives the protein CASRRIGTVSSYNEQFF.

This clonotype has a handful of counts. The CDR3 DNA sequence: TGCGCCAGCAGCCAAGATCCCCAGAAAACCTACGAGCAGTACTTC. Amino acids: CASSQDPQKTYEQYF. This chain connects TRBV4-1 to TRBJ2-7; D is unresolved. CDR1 and CDR2 (germline): MGHRA, YSYEKL. V shed 0 bases and J shed 2 bases, with 11 bases lying between them. This CDR3 is built from 15 residues.

This clonotype has ten or more counts. This chain uses TRBV12-3 or TRBV12-4 with TRBJ1-5; 8 bases align to TRBD1. This CDR3 spans 16 amino acids. V lost 3 bases to trimming and J lost 7 bases; unmatched junction nucleotides: 11. This chain's CDR3 is CASSFGGGQGGQPQHF. CDR3 DNA: TGTGCCAGCAGTTTTGGAGGAGGACAGGGCGGACAGCCCCAGCATTTT.

The CDR3 is CASSSTTGGDQPQHF. The DNA of the CDR3 is TGTGCCAGCAGTTCGACTACAGGGGGAGATCAGCCCCAGCATTTT. The chain carries TRBV6-9 and TRBJ1-5; 8 positions match TRBD1. CDR1 MNHGY and CDR2 SVAAGI come from the germline V gene. V lost 4 bases and J lost 5; bases outside the gene matches: 7. This CDR3 region has 15 residues.

The chain carries TRBV18 and TRBJ1-3; a weak D match, TRBD1 (5 bases). The CDR3 loop spans 17 amino acids. Per the germline V gene, CDR1 is KGHSH and CDR2 is LQKENI. V was clipped by 3 bases and J by 0 bases, with 15 bases between them. The CDR3 protein is CASSPQQRGNSGNTIYF. The CDR3 coding sequence is TGTGCCAGCTCACCCCAACAGAGGGGCAACTCTGGAAACACCATATATTTT.

V and J are TRBV20-1 and TRBJ2-7; tentative D call: TRBD1 (7 bases). V lost 6 bases and J lost 9, with 15 bases in between. This CDR3 has 11 amino acids. Germline CDR1 is DFQATT and CDR2 is SNEGSKA (reference sequence). Here the CDR3 DNA reads TGCAGTGCACGACAGGGACTTTCGCAGTACTTC. Protein product: CSARQGLSQYF.

On this clonotype itself: It may be a read error: a sequence one base away is much more abundant. The V gene is TRBV28, the J gene TRBJ2-7; D gene unclear. The germline V and J ends were trimmed by 6 bases and 8 bases, with 20 bases remaining between them. This CDR3 spans 14 amino acids. CDR1 is MDHEN and CDR2 is SYDVKM in the germline V gene. CDR3 nucleotide sequence: TGTGCCAGCAGCAGTACCGGGCCCTCCGGCAAGCAGTACTTC. Amino acid sequence: CASSSTGPSGKQYF.